This TCR beta chain appears in the sequencing data of a study of blood T cell repertoires in COVID-19. Study information: Sources were T cells, B-cell-depleted T cells, or PBMCs; the material itself was cDNA or gDNA.

Per the germline V gene, CDR1 is LNHDA and CDR2 is SQIVND (reference sequence). Trimming at V came to 2 bases and at J to 7 bases, leaving 7 bases not matched to a gene. The CDR3 is made up of 15 amino acids. Study processing details: From reference gene primer amplification, estimates of nucleated cell counts were derived. Profiling relied on immunoSEQ multiplex PCR, and the TCRdb table lists in-frame clones only, not all of them. D and trimming come from the DNA, and the V and J calls and clone size come from that table. This sample has about 190,000 clones; under 80% occur once, and the top ten carry about 14%.

The TCR sequence derives from a man aged 50 to 60 who had recovered from COVID-19. V and J are TRBV19 and TRBJ2-5, with 10 positions matching TRBD1. The material sequenced was peripheral blood. The CDR3 bases are TGTGCCAGTAGTATAACCGGACAGGGGGTAGGGACCCAGTACTTC. This sequence encodes CASSITGQGVGTQYF.